This T cell receptor beta chain was identified in a study of vaccination effects on CD4 cells after COVID-19. Germline lookup yields CDR1 MDHEN and CDR2 SYDVKM. V lost 3 bases, J lost 4 bases, and 5 bases stayed unmatched. The CDR3 runs to 14 residues. This clone was observed a handful of times. Its matching antigen is unknown. Measured with immunoSEQ multiplex PCR; TCRdb has only the in-frame clones, and not every one. The profile shows tens of thousands of clones, roughly 74% of them singletons. Findings of the study overall: Vaccine- and infection-induced clones showed marked clonal contraction late following vaccination.

With the ViraFEST assay, the study expanded antigen-specific CD4+ T cells using viral peptide pools, then sequenced them. Researchers isolated CD4+ T cells once approximately eleven days of culture had elapsed. None of the vaccinated had previously contracted SARS-CoV-2, and their nucleocapsid antibodies tested negative. Some 2.2 million PBMC per well were cultured with around 9.1 IU/ml IL-2 and 8 to 10 ug/ml peptides. The sequence derives from a human donor who received a COVID-19 vaccine. The chain links TRBV28 to TRBJ1-2, with 7 bases matching TRBD1. The source material was CD4+ T cells from PBMCs cultured with HCoV-NL63 spike peptides, sampled before COVID-19 vaccination. CDR3 loop: CASSFPTGIYGYTF. The DNA for the CDR3 is TGTGCCAGCAGTTTCCCGACAGGGATCTATGGCTACACCTTC.